This T cell receptor beta chain stems from a study of blood T cells in healthy people across ages. The study's findings and limits: Diversity figures derived from one million T cells were judged to underestimate the true value. Age advanced and TCR beta diversity per million T cells fell, roughly linearly.

Russia was home to the donors, healthy Caucasian individuals aged about 6 to 90. Total RNA, at least 6 micrograms per sample, came from PBMCs. V dropped 0 bases and J dropped 5; count of bases not matched to a gene: 13. CDR1 is DFQATT and CDR2 is SNEGSKA in the germline V gene (reference sequence). This CDR3 contains 17 residues. Primers used in a second PCR of roughly 7 to 12 cycles were a sample-barcoded 5' primer and a J-beta primer mix. TCRdb recomputed calls from the 5' RACE reads with MiXCR, one row per CDR3 protein. The sample has fewer than 2 million distinct CDR3 sequences, 30% to 40% seen once. To note about this clonotype: Antigen: not known.

The TCR comes from a human donor in good health. What was sequenced was blood. This chain uses TRBV20-1 with TRBJ2-1; 7 bases are shared with TRBD1. CDR3 sequence: CSARDPLRQGRDNEQFF. Here the CDR3 DNA reads TGCAGTGCTAGAGATCCCCTTCGACAGGGAAGGGACAATGAGCAGTTCTTC.